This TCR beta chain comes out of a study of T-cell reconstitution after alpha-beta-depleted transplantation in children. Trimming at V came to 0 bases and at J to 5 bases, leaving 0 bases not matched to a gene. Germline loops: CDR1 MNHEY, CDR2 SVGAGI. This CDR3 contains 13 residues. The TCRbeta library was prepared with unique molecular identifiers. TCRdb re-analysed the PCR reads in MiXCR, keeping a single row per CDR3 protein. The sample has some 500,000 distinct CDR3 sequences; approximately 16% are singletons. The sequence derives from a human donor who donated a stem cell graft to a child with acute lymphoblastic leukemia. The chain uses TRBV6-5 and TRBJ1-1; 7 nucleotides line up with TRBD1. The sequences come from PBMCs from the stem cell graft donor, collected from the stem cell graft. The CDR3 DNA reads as TGTGCCAGCAGTTACTCGGACAGGACTGAAGCTTTCTTT. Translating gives CASSYSDRTEAFF.